This record looks at one T cell receptor beta chain sequence and its context. Its target is not known. The data stem from a study of cytomegalovirus exposure and HLA in healthy donors. Notes on the study in general: TCR beta V segments were, for the most part, productive about 87% or about 30% of the time in an earlier analysis.

Trimming took 2 bases from V and 4 from J, leaving 20 bases between them. This CDR3 spans 17 amino acids. Germline loops: CDR1 MNHEY, CDR2 SMNVEV (reference sequence). The PCR employed 60 Vbeta primers together with 13 Jbeta primers. Sequenced by immunoSEQ multiplex PCR; TCRdb stores in-frame clones only, minus some. Among tens of thousands of clones, roughly 78% were seen once, and the ten largest hold 9.5% to 13%. Material: PBMCs. This sequence joins TRBV27 and TRBJ1-2; possible D gene TRBD1, 5 bases. The TCR was taken from a woman between 40 and 55 years old in good health and CMV-seropositive. The DNA for the CDR3 is TGTGCCAGCAGTTTAACTCCCTTACCAAGGGGTCCCTATGGCTACACCTTC. Translation: CASSLTPLPRGPYGYTF.